This TCR beta chain was documented in a study of shared clonotypes between healthy human individuals. Study-level points and caveats: Rarefaction demonstrated incomplete sorted-subset sequencing despite large depth. How much donors shared clonotypes was expected to be affected by sequencing depth.

Genomic DNA of every subset was divided equally among multiple immunoSEQ plates. Sequencing used immunoSEQ multiplex PCR; TCRdb keeps in-frame clones, though not all of them. The sample shows over 2 million clones, less than 95% of them seen only once. Each of the donors was a healthy adult who was HIV-negative and had not had a recent acute infection or vaccination. This CDR3 has 15 residues. The ends were cut back, 6 bases at V and 0 bases at J, with 12 bases in the middle. Germline values: CDR1 MNHNS, CDR2 SASEGT. This clone was detected once. Its specificity is unknown. The sequencing sample was made of naive CD4+ T cells from PBMCs. Subset: CD45RA+ positively selected. The TCR was taken from a man in his late teens or twenties in good health. Some clones in this sample may be carry-over from other donors' samples. J is TRBJ1-3 and V is TRBV6-1; unclear D gene. This chain's CDR3 is CASRDPRDSGNTIYF. In DNA, the CDR3 is TGTGCCAGCAGGGATCCCCGGGACTCTGGAAACACCATATATTTT.